This paragraph covers one T cell receptor (beta chain) sequence. Its binding antigen is unknown. Nothing much larger sits one base from this clone, and base qualities are not available. The record originates from a study of cytomegalovirus exposure and HLA in healthy donors (dated by TCRdb to about 2017). Describing the broader study: According to an earlier analysis of 587 of the donors, roughly 180 million T cells yielded some 110 million unique TCR beta sequences and approximately 280 Gb of sequence data. On average, 235,054 unique TCR beta nucleotide sequences were sequenced per donor among about 400 genotyped donors of the cohort, with roughly a sixth of those sequences being non-productive. Of the roughly 400 genotyped donors, about 80% fell in the genetic ancestry cluster associated with self-reported Caucasian donors. The aim of the study was to test whether cataloging public T cell receptors could identify signatures of past pathogen exposure. Roughly 5 DR-DQ haplotypes were handled as single units for association and clustering, since linkage in the cohort was strong. High-throughput TCR immunosequencing, statistical association of individual TCRs with disease status, and machine learning were combined to predict cytomegalovirus infection status. An early release covering roughly 640 HLA-typed donors comprised roughly 300 gigabases of sequencing data and 85 million to 100 million unique TCR sequences. To study patterns of TCR occurrence, a later analysis re-analyzed previously published TCR beta repertoires from several hundred donors and added high-resolution HLA genotyping. A later genetic analysis took genome-wide SNP genotypes for 398 of the 666 donors and used that subset as a discovery cohort. Along with the roughly 710-subject first cohort, a separate validation cohort of around 120 different subjects was used. To decide whether each TCR beta V gene segment behaved as functional or pseudogenic, an earlier analysis of fewer than 750 of the donors relied on high-throughput TCR beta sequencing. Rather than drawing on any new phenotypic data, the later analysis identified candidate immune exposures from TCR beta sequences and the way those sequences occurred across donors. Every discovery cohort repertoire had been produced on one sequencing platform. The number of typed donors differed by locus: about 629-640 for A, B, C, DRB1 and DQB1; approximately 520 for DQA1; 600 to 610 for DPA1; and roughly 490 for DPB1. Both class I and class II loci were covered by HLA typing, at four-digit resolution. Donor age, sex, ethnicity and CMV serostatus were compiled together with the repertoire data. The T cell repertoires of under 750 subjects were profiled by immunosequencing and related to cytomegalovirus serostatus.

Here is what the overall study found, with its caveats: Most CMV-associated TCR beta chains appeared to be HLA-restricted in a later analysis, and the HLA associations seemed to be driven largely by CMV exposure. The sequencing pipeline was judged likely to have produced a cluster of highly shared sequence variants as a technical artifact. A later analysis reported that several top co-occurrence clusters appeared linked to parvovirus B19, influenza, CMV and Epstein-Barr virus. Assigning TCR associations to individual alleles was difficult when HLA alleles, especially DR and DQ, strongly co-occurred. In a later analysis, the rate of TCR association differed among HLA loci, with DRB1 alleles having the most associated TCRs and HLA-C alleles having the fewest. In vitro tests confirmed that a few of the cytomegalovirus-associated TCR beta chains recognize cytomegalovirus antigens. Sequencing depth was assumed to be roughly uniform across donors in the presence/absence analyses, though that assumption may not hold. In a later analysis, more than 15,000 TCR beta sequences were associated with specific HLA alleles at a false discovery rate of 0.05. Because counts were too low, 15 to 20 rarely observed V segments, including chromosome 9 orphons, were left out of the earlier analysis of a few hundred of the donors. Linkage disequilibrium might explain the correlated functional status among segregating V segments, but an unknown experimental factor could not be excluded. In a later analysis, HLA-associated TCR beta chains showed more clonal expansion and lower generation probabilities than non-associated chains that were equally common. A further reported finding was that TCR beta sequences accurately predicted the HLA-A and HLA-B alleles for most subjects in the first cohort. According to the authors, the approach could potentially be generalized to other disease states and immunological phenotypes. Broadly in line with IMGT annotations, most TCR beta V segments showed up in productive rearrangements about 87% or about 30% of the time in an earlier analysis of 587 of the donors. In this cohort, only TCR beta chains were sequenced, and detectable features were limited by the absence of alpha or paired-chain data. In the study, about 150 TCR beta chains were listed as associated with cytomegalovirus. Because some donors lacked HLA typing at each locus, the association tests relied only on the typed subset. Some IMGT-functional V segments, including TRBV6-2 and TRBV6-3, could not be distinguished by the 87-base-pair reads and were therefore excluded. Cytomegalovirus status was reported to be diagnosed by the classifier with high specificity and sensitivity in both the original and validation cohorts. Compared with the roughly 700-donor mean, donors in an Asian-associated ancestry cluster had fewer N-insertions in productive TCRs, according to a later genetic analysis. Most TCR sequences were seen in very few donors, while some public TCRs were found in many individuals. The only immune exposure information available for the cohort was CMV serostatus. V-gene and J-gene trimming of TCR beta chains was associated with a missense DCLRE1C variant in a later genetic analysis, and the association was replicated in an independent cohort.

The germline V gene yields MNHNS for CDR1 and SASEGT for CDR2. Measured from the cysteine to the phenylalanine, the CDR3 is 13 residues long. The sequence is cut down to CDR3 DNA, 39 bases in frame from base 1. At the junction V is shortened by 4 bases and J by 2 bases, with 6 bases in between. The library was built by means of the immunoSEQ multiplex PCR assay. A mixture of 60 forward primers for TCR Vbeta segments and 13 reverse primers for TCR Jbeta segments was used in the multiplex PCR. Amplification of the CDR3 region of rearranged TCR beta genes was performed with a multiplex PCR assay on genomic DNA. Amplified TCR beta libraries were sequenced as 87-base-pair reads on the Illumina HiSeq System. Regarding the original processing steps: A later analysis tallied 70 million to 100 million unique TCR beta chains across the 660 or so repertoires, and some 10 million of those chains were shared by two or more donors. Raw reads were error-corrected and collapsed into unique sequences with a nearest-neighbor algorithm that merged closely related sequences to remove PCR and sequencing errors. To assign V, D and J gene segments, CDR3 sequences were aligned to IMGT reference sequences. For a sequence to be retained, a match of at least six nucleotides was required to both a V gene segment and a J gene segment. Rearrangements were called productive when the CDR3 lacked stop codons and stayed in frame with V and J; all others were non-productive. Following IMGT convention, CDR3 was defined as the stretch from the second conserved V-encoded cysteine up to the conserved J-encoded phenylalanine. In an earlier analysis of around 570 of the donors, sequences lacking an unambiguous match to a single V gene segment were excluded. In an earlier analysis of more than 500 of the donors, a V segment was called functional when productive rearrangements were above 56.7%, and segregating when the standard deviation between donors exceeded 5%. A statistical classification framework was developed to diagnose cytomegalovirus status using the catalog of TCR beta chain sequences. In a later analysis, TCR nucleotide sequences were compared against IMGT/GENE-DB human TR gene sequences so that V and J genes could be assigned. Using the TCRdist pipeline, a later analysis assigned CDR3 sequences along with most-parsimonious VDJ recombination scenarios. A later analysis defined each TCR beta chain by its CDR3 amino acid sequence plus V-gene family, and excluded reads lacking a unique V-gene family. In a later analysis, 450 to 600 highly shared, low-generation-probability nucleotide sequences were removed to address suspected cross-contamination and a sequencing artifact. A later analysis calculated a clonal expansion index for each public chain from normalized within-repertoire ranks of inferred template counts. In a later analysis, generation probabilities were computed using a VDJ recombination model fitted to out-of-frame rearrangements, and the results were checked against IGoR. A later analysis scored TCR-TCR, TCR-HLA and TCR-CMV co-occurrence with hypergeometric tests, applying a repertoire-size bias correction to TCR pairs. To estimate false discovery rates, a later analysis permuted the HLA or CMV assignments 20 times. In a later analysis, co-occurring TCRs were grouped using DBSCAN, with TCRdist sequence similarity added in when clustering inside HLA-allele-positive subsets. For co-occurrence clustering, repertoires with fewer than 30,000 or more than 120,000 public chains were excluded, along with a handful of repertoires with anomalous nucleotide sharing. Drawn from immuneACCESS, this table holds only the in-frame rearrangements with V and J called that TCRdb kept. Clones are partly lost; checked studies trace under half to an unresolved V gene and leave the rest unexplained. V and J calls and clone size are given by that table; D and trimming were obtained from the DNA. The sample table records some 220,000 clones; roughly 81% of these occur just once. The top ten clones comprise around 0.22% of the sample.

The cohort comprised some 700 healthy bone marrow donors. At the time of sampling, all cohort members were nominally healthy, though unrecorded immune exposures were likely present. The donor was CMV seronegative and belonged to the group of 320 or so seronegative cohort members. Every donor gave a peripheral blood sample, and the peripheral blood mononuclear cells from that sample were used for TCR beta sequencing. The Qiagen DNeasy Blood Extraction Kit was used to extract genomic DNA from the blood cell samples. Sequenced: PBMCs. Rearrangement joined TRBV6-1 to TRBJ1-5; TRBD1 is perhaps the D gene, given 6 matching bases. The clonotype comes from a girl aged 2 to 9 in good health and CMV-seronegative. The bases read TGTGCCAGCAGTGGGACAGGCAATCAGCCCCAGCATTTT. The encoded protein is CASSGTGNQPQHF.